The 24 T cell receptor beta chains below all came from one sample that was sequenced in a study of blood T cell repertoires in COVID-19. Sequencing used immunoSEQ multiplex PCR; TCRdb keeps in-frame clones, though not all of them. The table lists 250,000 or so clones, 75% to 90% of them singletons. Sequencing was performed on peripheral blood. Receptor source: a man younger than 40 with active or convalescent COVID-19.

This clone showed up just once. V gene TRBV5-1 combines with J gene TRBJ2-7; possible D gene TRBD1, 6 bases. The V end lost 0 bases, the J end lost 1 base, and 8 bases lay between the germline ends. From germline, CDR1 is SGHRS and CDR2 YFSETQ. The CDR3 is 14 residues long. CDR3 residues: CASSLEGVSYEQYF. The CDR3 DNA reads as TGCGCCAGCAGCTTGGAGGGGGTATCCTACGAGCAGTACTTC.

The gene calls are TRBV5-5 and TRBJ1-2; TRBD1 might be the D (6 bases). Looked up from germline, CDR1 is SGHKS and CDR2 is YYEKEE (reference sequence). There are 13 residues in the CDR3. Trimming cost V 1 base and J 7 bases, with 11 bases left between them. CDR3 protein: CASSLTGQPGYTF. The DNA of the CDR3 is TGTGCCAGCAGCTTGACAGGGCAACCTGGCTACACCTTC. Looking up the rest from reference TRBV5-5 and TRBJ1-2 gives the full variable domain: DAGVTQSPTHLIKTRGQQVTLRCSPISGHKSVSWYQQVLGQGPQFIFQYYEKEERGRGNFPDRFSARQFPNYSSELNVNALLLGDSALYLCASSLTGQPGYTFGSGTRLTVV.

The rearrangement uses TRBV19 and TRBJ1-2, with 7 bases lining up with TRBD1. Trimming took 9 bases from V and 7 from J; bases not matched to a gene: 8. The V gene's germline CDR1 is LNHDA and CDR2 SQIVND (reference sequence). This CDR3 comprises 12 residues. The CDR3 region has the DNA TGTGCCAGCCTCGAGGGGGCAGGTGGCTACACCTTC. It is translated as CASLEGAGGYTF. Using reference TRBV19 and TRBJ1-2 for the parts outside the CDR3, the full variable domain is DGGITQSPKYLFRKEGQNVTLSCEQNLNHDAMYWYRQDPGQGLRLIYYSQIVNDFQKGDIAEGYSVSREKKESFPLTVTSAQKNPTAFYLCASLEGAGGYTFGSGTRLTVV.

The chain couples TRBV7-2 to TRBJ2-2, with TRBD1 as a possible D gene (5 bases). The CDR3 contains 16 residues. Per germline, CDR1 SGHTA and CDR2 FQGNSA. V was shortened by 5 bases and J by 1 base, with 14 bases between the two germline ends. The CDR3, as DNA: TGTGCCAGCAGCGGTGTGGGGCCACGGAACACCGGGGAGCTGTTTTTT. It codes for CASSGVGPRNTGELFF.

As for this clone: The sample contains more than one DNA sequence encoding this CDR3. This rearrangement joins TRBV9 to TRBJ2-3, with D possibly being TRBD2 (6 bases). V gave up 0 bases and J gave up 6 bases, with 11 bases separating them. Germline values: CDR1 SGDLS, CDR2 YYNGEE. The CDR3 covers 14 residues. CDR3 sequence: CASSVVSGGDTQYF. The CDR3, as DNA: TGTGCCAGCAGCGTAGTTAGCGGAGGGGATACGCAGTATTTT.

The chain joins TRBV4-3 to TRBJ2-1, with 8 bases that match TRBD2. Losses at the gene ends were 4 bases for V and 9 bases for J; bases not matched to a gene: 5. The CDR3 loop spans 13 amino acids. Germline loops: CDR1 LGHNA, CDR2 YSLEER. CDR3 residues: CASSPNRGGEQFF. The CDR3 DNA follows: TGCGCCAGCAGCCCCAACCGGGGGGGTGAGCAGTTCTTC.

The rearrangement joins TRBV6-6 to TRBJ2-7, with 9 bases identical to TRBD2. Per germline, CDR1 MNHNY and CDR2 SVGAGI (reference sequence). The CDR3 extends over 15 amino acids. J was trimmed by 3 bases and V by 0 bases; bases with no gene match: 3. The CDR3 nucleotides are TGTGCCAGCAGTTACTCATCTAGCGGGGTCTACGAGCAGTACTTC. This translates into CASSYSSSGVYEQYF.

CDR3 loop: CASSQGPNTEAFF. Here the CDR3 DNA reads TGTGCCAGCAGCCAAGGGCCAAACACTGAAGCTTTCTTT. The chain is built from TRBV4-2 and TRBJ1-1, with D uncertain. Germline values: CDR1 LGHNA, CDR2 YNFKEQ. The CDR3 totals 13 residues. The ends were cut back, 1 base at V and 2 bases at J, with 5 bases in the middle.

The chain employs TRBV9 and TRBJ1-2, with D unclear. The CDR3 is made up of 14 amino acids. From germline, CDR1 is SGDLS and CDR2 YYNGEE. The V end was cut by 6 bases, the J end by 3 bases, with 15 bases between. CDR3 in DNA: TGTGCCAGCAAGCGGGTTCCGGAGGACTATGGCTACACCTTC. Protein: CASKRVPEDYGYTF.

In DNA form, the CDR3 reads TGCGCCAGCAGCTTGGATGACAGGGGCACTCAGCCCCAGCATTTT. Protein product: CASSLDDRGTQPQHF. V gene TRBV5-1 combines with J gene TRBJ1-5; 8 nucleotides line up with TRBD1. This CDR3 region has 15 residues. Trimming at V came to 0 bases and at J to 6 bases, leaving 5 bases not matched to a gene. Germline V gene sequence: CDR1 SGHRS, CDR2 YFSETQ.

The chain links TRBV18 to TRBJ2-7; 7 bases fit TRBD1. CDR1 is KGHSH, CDR2 LQKENI, per germline. The length of the CDR3 is 15 residues. V gave up 2 bases and J gave up 4 bases; unmatched junction bases: 8. The CDR3 coding sequence is TGTGCCAGCTCACCAAGGGACAAGGGGGCGTACGAGCAGTACTTC. Translating it yields CASSPRDKGAYEQYF. Full variable domain (remainder filled in from reference TRBV18 and TRBJ2-7): NAGVMQNPRHLVRRRGQEARLRCSPMKGHSHVYWYRQLPEEGLKFMVYLQKENIIDESGMPKERFSAEFPKEGPSILRIQQVVRGDSAAYFCASSPRDKGAYEQYFGPGTRLTVT.

This clone was picked up one time. The V gene is TRBV9, the J gene TRBJ2-7; 7 nucleotides align to TRBD2. Germline V lookup: CDR1 SGDLS, CDR2 YYNGEE. The CDR3 totals 15 residues. V was clipped by 0 bases and J by 6 bases; unmatched bases: 9. CDR3 residues: CASSVAGTTFPEQYF. The CDR3 DNA is TGTGCCAGCAGCGTAGCCGGGACTACCTTTCCCGAGCAGTACTTC.

This chain uses TRBV6-2 or TRBV6-3 with TRBJ1-5; TRBD1 might be the D (5 bases). The germline V gene has CDR1 MNHEY and CDR2 SVGEGT. The CDR3 contains 15 residues. The V gene lost 4 bases and the J gene lost 2 bases, with 12 bases spanning the gap. The CDR3 protein is CASSFGAEGNQPQHF. The DNA of the CDR3 is TGTGCCAGCAGTTTTGGGGCAGAGGGCAATCAGCCCCAGCATTTT.

This clone has just one count. The chain combines TRBV4-1 with TRBJ1-4, with D uncertain. This CDR3 is 16 amino acids long. Germline V lookup: CDR1 MGHRA, CDR2 YSYEKL. V was trimmed by 5 bases and J by 0 bases, leaving 13 bases between them. The chain's CDR3 is CASSGQQYATNEKLFF. As DNA, the CDR3 is TGCGCCAGCAGCGGGCAGCAGTATGCAACTAATGAAAAACTGTTTTTT.

V is TRBV11-2 and J is TRBJ1-1; a weak D match, TRBD1 (6 bases). Germline V CDR1 and CDR2: SGHAT, FQNNGV. This CDR3 spans 13 amino acids. V was shortened by 1 base and J by 7 bases, with 10 bases between the two germline ends. CDR3 protein: CASSLGGQFEAFF. The CDR3 coding sequence is TGTGCCAGCAGCTTAGGAGGACAGTTTGAAGCTTTCTTT. Together with reference TRBV11-2 and TRBJ1-1, the CDR3 gives the full variable domain: EAGVAQSPRYKIIEKRQSVAFWCNPISGHATLYWYQQILGQGPKLLIQFQNNGVVDDSQLPKDRFSAERLKGVDSTLKIQPAKLEDSAVYLCASSLGGQFEAFFGQGTRLTVV.

In regard to this clone: Its ends do not fully match the called genes, so a read error is possible. The chain recombines TRBV7-8 with TRBJ1-1; D not resolved. CDR3 size: 14 residues. Germline CDR1 SGHVS, CDR2 FQNEAQ. DNA of the CDR3: TGTGCCAGCAGCCTAGCGAGTCTGAACACTGAAGCTTTCTTT. Its protein product is CASSLASLNTEAFF.

This chain uses TRBV2 with TRBJ1-5, with 11 bases matching TRBD1. Per the germline V gene, CDR1 is SNHLY and CDR2 is FYNNEI. The V segment lost 8 bases and the J segment 3 bases; nucleotides outside the gene matches: 6. CDR3 length: 15 residues. CDR3 region: CASAGTGGTNQPQHF. Written as DNA, the CDR3 is TGTGCCAGCGCCGGGACAGGGGGGACCAATCAGCCCCAGCATTTT.

J is TRBJ2-2 and V is TRBV20-1; TRBD2 agrees at 10 bases. CDR1 is DFQATT, CDR2 SNEGSKA, per germline (reference sequence). The CDR3 sequence is 15 residues long. V gave up 3 bases and J gave up 4 bases; unmatched junction bases: 5. The CDR3 region is CSASEAGGTTGELFF. CDR3 in DNA: TGCAGTGCTAGTGAAGCGGGGGGGACCACCGGGGAGCTGTTTTTT.

The chain is built from TRBV9 and TRBJ1-2; D unresolved. Between the trimmed V and J ends, which lost 3 bases and 5 bases, there was a span of 8 bases. Germline CDR1 SGDLS, CDR2 YYNGEE. There are 12 residues in the CDR3. DNA of the CDR3: TGTGCCAGCAGCGCCTATTTGTATGGCTACACCTTC. This gives the protein CASSAYLYGYTF.

J is TRBJ2-3 and V is TRBV7-6; 9 nucleotides line up with TRBD2. V gave up 6 bases and J gave up 5 bases; unmatched junction bases: 9. The germline gives CDR1 SGHVS, CDR2 FNYEAQ. The CDR3 spans 15 residues. CDR3: CASSPIAGALDTQYF. CDR3 bases: TGTGCCAGCAGTCCGATAGCGGGGGCTTTAGATACGCAGTATTTT.

The chain couples TRBV4-3 to TRBJ1-2, with D maybe TRBD1 (5 bases). The CDR3 loop spans 15 amino acids. CDR1 and CDR2 (germline): LGHNA, YSLEER. Deletions cut 4 bases from V and 0 bases from J, with 12 bases between. The CDR3 nucleotides are TGCGCCAGCAGCCGCAACAGGTTTTCTAACTATGGCTACACCTTC. Protein product: CASSRNRFSNYGYTF.

This clone was picked up a small number of times. The rearrangement joins TRBV2 to TRBJ1-2, with a possible D match to TRBD1 (6 bases). Germline V gene lookup returns CDR1 SNHLY and CDR2 FYNNEI. V dropped 4 bases and J dropped 2 bases, with 17 bases sitting between them. This CDR3 has 16 amino acids. The DNA of the CDR3 is TGTGCCAGCAGTGCGGGGTGGTTGGGGGCCAACTATGGCTACACCTTC. This encodes CASSAGWLGANYGYTF.

The V and J genes are TRBV29-1 and TRBJ2-1, with 9 bases lining up with TRBD1. Germline V CDR1 and CDR2: SQVTM, ANQGSEA. J gave up 0 bases and V 4 bases, and 7 bases lay outside the gene matches. This CDR3 comprises 16 residues. In nucleotides, the CDR3 is TGCAGCGTTGTCCTGGGACAGGGTAGCTCCTACAATGAGCAGTTCTTC. As protein: CSVVLGQGSSYNEQFF.

Here the CDR3 reads CASSPQGEGEKLFF. CDR3 nucleotide sequence: TGCGCCAGCAGCCCACAGGGGGAAGGTGAAAAACTGTTTTTT. V gene TRBV5-1 combines with J gene TRBJ1-4, with 8 bases that match TRBD1. Germline lookup yields CDR1 SGHRS and CDR2 YFSETQ. This CDR3 region has 14 residues. The junction had 6 bases not matched to a gene; V was cut back by 4 bases and J by 7 bases.